This T cell receptor (beta chain) originates from a study of Ad26.COV2.S vaccination and SARS-CoV-2 variants. The sample's treatment: 19 received Ad26.COV2.S at low or high dose, single or two shots; 5 received placebo; per-sample allocation not given. Sampling occurred on day 63 after the first vaccine or placebo injection. Within Boston, the person who donated was an adult of 18-55 years. Produced via immunoSEQ multiplex PCR; TCRdb's table is partial and in-frame only. Of about 350,000 clones detected, around 84% appear once; the ten largest clones hold 2.5% to 3.5%. The V gene's germline CDR1 is LNHNV and CDR2 YYDKDF (reference sequence). V shed 0 bases and J shed 0 bases, with 8 bases lying between them. This CDR3 region has 15 residues.

This chain uses TRBV15 with TRBJ1-2; unclear D gene. This TCR came from a person aged 18-65 years who received the Ad26.COV2.S COVID-19 vaccine or a placebo. The source was peripheral blood, collected in a trial of Ad26.COV2.S vaccine versus placebo. In DNA, the CDR3 is TGTGCCACCAGCAGAGATTTGGGTTCTAACTATGGCTACACCTTC. Encoded protein: CATSRDLGSNYGYTF. The full variable domain, in which reference TRBV15 and TRBJ1-2 provide the parts outside the CDR3, is DAMVIQNPRYQVTQFGKPVTLSCSQTLNHNVMYWYQQKSSQAPKLLFHYYDKDFNNEADTPDNFQSRRPNTSFCFLDIRSPGLGDTAMYLCATSRDLGSNYGYTFGSGTRLTVV.